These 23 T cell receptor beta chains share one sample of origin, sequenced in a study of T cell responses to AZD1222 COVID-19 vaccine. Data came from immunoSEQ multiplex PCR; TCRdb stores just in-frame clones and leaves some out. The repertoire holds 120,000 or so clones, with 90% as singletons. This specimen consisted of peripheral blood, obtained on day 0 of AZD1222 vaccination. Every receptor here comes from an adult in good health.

CDR3 sequence: CASSMSGIGGVEQFF. The CDR3 coding sequence is TGTGCCAGCAGCATGAGCGGGATCGGTGGAGTTGAGCAGTTCTTC. This chain connects TRBV27 to TRBJ2-1; 7 bases are shared with TRBD2. Trimming took 6 bases from V and 9 from J; bases not matched to a gene: 14. CDR1 is MNHEY, CDR2 SMNVEV, per germline (reference sequence). This CDR3 region has 15 residues.

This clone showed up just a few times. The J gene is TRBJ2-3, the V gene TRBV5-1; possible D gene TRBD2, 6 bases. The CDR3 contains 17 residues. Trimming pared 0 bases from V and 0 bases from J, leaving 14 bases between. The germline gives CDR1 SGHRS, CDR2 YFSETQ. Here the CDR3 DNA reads TGCGCCAGCAGCTTGGGCCCTAGCGCCTCGAGCACAGATACGCAGTATTTT. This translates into CASSLGPSASSTDTQYF.

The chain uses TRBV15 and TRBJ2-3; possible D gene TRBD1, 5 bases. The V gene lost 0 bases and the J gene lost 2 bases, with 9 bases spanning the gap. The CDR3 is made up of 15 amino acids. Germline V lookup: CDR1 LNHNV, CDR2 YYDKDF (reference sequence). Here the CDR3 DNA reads TGTGCCACCAGCAGAGATATGACAGTCACAGATACGCAGTATTTT. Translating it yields CATSRDMTVTDTQYF. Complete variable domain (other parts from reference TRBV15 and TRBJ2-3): DAMVIQNPRYQVTQFGKPVTLSCSQTLNHNVMYWYQQKSSQAPKLLFHYYDKDFNNEADTPDNFQSRRPNTSFCFLDIRSPGLGDTAMYLCATSRDMTVTDTQYFGPGTRLTVL.

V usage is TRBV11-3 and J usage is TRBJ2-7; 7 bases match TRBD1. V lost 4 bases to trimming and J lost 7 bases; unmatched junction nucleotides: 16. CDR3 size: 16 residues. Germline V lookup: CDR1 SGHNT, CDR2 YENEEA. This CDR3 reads CASSSTGTVPLFEQYF. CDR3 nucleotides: TGTGCCAGCAGCTCCACCGGGACAGTGCCATTGTTTGAGCAGTACTTC.

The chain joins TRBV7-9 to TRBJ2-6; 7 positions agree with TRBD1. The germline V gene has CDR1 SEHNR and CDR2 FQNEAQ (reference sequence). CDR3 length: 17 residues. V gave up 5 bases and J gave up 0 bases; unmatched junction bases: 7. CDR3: CASSPKRQGSGANVLTF. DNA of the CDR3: TGTGCCAGCAGCCCTAAGAGACAGGGCTCTGGGGCCAACGTCCTGACTTTC.

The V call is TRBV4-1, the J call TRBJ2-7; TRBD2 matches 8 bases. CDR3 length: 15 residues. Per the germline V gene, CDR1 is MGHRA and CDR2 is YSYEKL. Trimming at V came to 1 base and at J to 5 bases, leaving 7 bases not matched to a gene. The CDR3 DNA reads TGCGCCAGCAGCCAAGGTAGCGGACTAGCCCACGAGCAGTACTTC. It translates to CASSQGSGLAHEQYF.

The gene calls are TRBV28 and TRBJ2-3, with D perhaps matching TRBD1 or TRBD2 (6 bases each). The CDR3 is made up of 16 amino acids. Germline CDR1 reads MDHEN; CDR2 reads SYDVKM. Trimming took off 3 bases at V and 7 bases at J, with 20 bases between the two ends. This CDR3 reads CASSLSGGGGFNTQYF. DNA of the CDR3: TGTGCCAGCAGTTTGAGCGGAGGAGGGGGTTTTAATACGCAGTATTTT.

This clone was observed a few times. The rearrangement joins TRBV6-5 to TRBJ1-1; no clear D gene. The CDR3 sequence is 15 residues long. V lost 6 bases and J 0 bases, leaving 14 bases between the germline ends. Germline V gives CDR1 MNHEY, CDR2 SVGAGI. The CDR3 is CASSQDRLMNTEAFF. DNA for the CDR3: TGTGCCAGCAGCCAAGACCGCTTGATGAACACTGAAGCTTTCTTT.

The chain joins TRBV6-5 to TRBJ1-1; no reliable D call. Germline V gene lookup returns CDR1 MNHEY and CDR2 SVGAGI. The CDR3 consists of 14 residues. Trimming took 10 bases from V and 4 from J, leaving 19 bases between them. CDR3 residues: CAIRPAVRSTEAFF. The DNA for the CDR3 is TGTGCCATCCGGCCGGCGGTACGGAGCACTGAAGCTTTCTTT.

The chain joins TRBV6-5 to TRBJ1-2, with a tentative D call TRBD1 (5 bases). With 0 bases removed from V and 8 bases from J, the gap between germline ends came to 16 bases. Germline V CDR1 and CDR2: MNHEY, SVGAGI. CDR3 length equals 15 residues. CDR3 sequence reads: CASSYSGDGVGGYTF. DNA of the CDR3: TGTGCCAGCAGTTACTCAGGGGACGGGGTAGGAGGCTACACCTTC.

CDR3 sequence (DNA): TGTGCCAGCTCAAACGACAGGGGCGCCACTGAAGCTTTCTTT. Amino acid sequence: CASSNDRGATEAFF. The chain combines TRBV18 with TRBJ1-1; 8 nucleotides agree with TRBD1. V trimming: 5 bases; J trimming: 4 bases; junction bases outside the gene matches: 6. The CDR3 length is 14 residues. The germline gives CDR1 KGHSH, CDR2 LQKENI.

The CDR3 nucleotides read TGTGCCAGCAGCCAATCACGAGGAAACACTGAAGCTTTCTTT. Translated, it gives CASSQSRGNTEAFF. This chain uses TRBV16 with TRBJ1-1; no reliable D call. This CDR3 region has 14 residues. Germline V lookup: CDR1 KGHSY, CDR2 FQNENV. Trimming stripped 0 bases from V and 2 bases from J, with 7 bases between.

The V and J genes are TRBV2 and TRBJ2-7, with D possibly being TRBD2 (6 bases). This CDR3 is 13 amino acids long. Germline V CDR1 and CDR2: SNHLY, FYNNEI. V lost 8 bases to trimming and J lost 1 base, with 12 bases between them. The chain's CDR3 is CASREYLSYEQYF. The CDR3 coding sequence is TGTGCCAGCCGGGAGTATCTTTCCTACGAGCAGTACTTC.

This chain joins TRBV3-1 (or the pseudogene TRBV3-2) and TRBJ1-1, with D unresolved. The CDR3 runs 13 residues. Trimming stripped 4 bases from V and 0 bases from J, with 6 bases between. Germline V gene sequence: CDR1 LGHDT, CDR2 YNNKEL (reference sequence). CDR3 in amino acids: CASSRNLNTEAFF. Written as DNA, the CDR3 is TGTGCCAGCAGCCGTAATCTGAACACTGAAGCTTTCTTT.

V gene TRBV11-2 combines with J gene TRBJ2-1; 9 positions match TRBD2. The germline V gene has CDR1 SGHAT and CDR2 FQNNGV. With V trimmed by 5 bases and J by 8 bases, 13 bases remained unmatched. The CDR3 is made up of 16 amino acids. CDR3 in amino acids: CASSPLGSGSIYEQFF. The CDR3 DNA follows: TGTGCCAGCAGCCCCCTTGGTAGCGGGAGTATTTATGAGCAGTTCTTC.

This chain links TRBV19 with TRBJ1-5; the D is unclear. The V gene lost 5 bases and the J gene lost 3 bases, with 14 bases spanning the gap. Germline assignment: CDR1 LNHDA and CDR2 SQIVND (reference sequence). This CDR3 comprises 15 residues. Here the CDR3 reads CASSGVEPNNQPQHF. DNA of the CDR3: TGTGCCAGTAGTGGGGTAGAGCCAAACAATCAGCCCCAGCATTTT.

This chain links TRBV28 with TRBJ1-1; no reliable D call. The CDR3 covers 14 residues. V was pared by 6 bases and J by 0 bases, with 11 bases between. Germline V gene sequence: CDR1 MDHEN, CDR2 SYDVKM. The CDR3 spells CASRWTGVNTEAFF. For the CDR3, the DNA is TGTGCCAGCAGGTGGACCGGGGTGAACACTGAAGCTTTCTTT. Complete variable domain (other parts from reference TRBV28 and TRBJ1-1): DVKVTQSSRYLVKRTGEKVFLECVQDMDHENMFWYRQDPGLGLRLIYFSYDVKMKEKGDIPEGYSVSREKKERFSLILESASTNQTSMYLCASRWTGVNTEAFFGQGTRLTVV.

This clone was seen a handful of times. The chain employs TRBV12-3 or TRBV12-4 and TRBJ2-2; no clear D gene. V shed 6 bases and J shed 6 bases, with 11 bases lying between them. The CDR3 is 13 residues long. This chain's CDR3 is CASSLIASGELFF. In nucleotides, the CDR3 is TGTGCCAGCAGCCTCATCGCCTCCGGGGAGCTGTTTTTT.

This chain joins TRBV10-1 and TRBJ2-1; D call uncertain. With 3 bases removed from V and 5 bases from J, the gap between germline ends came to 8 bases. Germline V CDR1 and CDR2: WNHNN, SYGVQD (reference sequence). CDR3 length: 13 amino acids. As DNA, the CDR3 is TGCGCCAGCAGTGAACTCACCAACAATGAGCAGTTCTTC. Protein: CASSELTNNEQFF.

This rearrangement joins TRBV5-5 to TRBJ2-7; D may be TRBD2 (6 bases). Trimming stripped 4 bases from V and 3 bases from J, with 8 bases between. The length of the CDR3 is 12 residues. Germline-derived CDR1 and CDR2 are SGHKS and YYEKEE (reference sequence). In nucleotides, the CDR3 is TGTGCCAGCAGCCCGGGGGTCTACGAGCAGTACTTC. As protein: CASSPGVYEQYF.

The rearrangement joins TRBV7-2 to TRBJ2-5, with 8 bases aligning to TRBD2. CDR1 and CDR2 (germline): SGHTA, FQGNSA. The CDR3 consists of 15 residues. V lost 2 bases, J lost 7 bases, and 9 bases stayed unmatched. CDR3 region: CASSLPGGPSRTQYF. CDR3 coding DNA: TGTGCCAGCAGCTTACCGGGAGGGCCCTCACGGACCCAGTACTTC.

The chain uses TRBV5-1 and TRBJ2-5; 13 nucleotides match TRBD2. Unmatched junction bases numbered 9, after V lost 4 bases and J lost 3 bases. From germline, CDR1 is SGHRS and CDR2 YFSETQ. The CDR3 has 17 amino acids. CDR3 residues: CASSTGLAGPVEETQYF. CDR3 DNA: TGCGCCAGCAGCACGGGACTAGCGGGGCCAGTGGAAGAGACCCAGTACTTC.

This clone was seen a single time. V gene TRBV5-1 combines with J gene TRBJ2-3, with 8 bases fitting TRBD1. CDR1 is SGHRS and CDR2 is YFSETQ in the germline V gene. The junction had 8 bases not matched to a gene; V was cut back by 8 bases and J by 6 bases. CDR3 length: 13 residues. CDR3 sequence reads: CARIETGVDTQYF. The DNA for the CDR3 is TGCGCCAGGATCGAGACAGGGGTGGATACGCAGTATTTT.